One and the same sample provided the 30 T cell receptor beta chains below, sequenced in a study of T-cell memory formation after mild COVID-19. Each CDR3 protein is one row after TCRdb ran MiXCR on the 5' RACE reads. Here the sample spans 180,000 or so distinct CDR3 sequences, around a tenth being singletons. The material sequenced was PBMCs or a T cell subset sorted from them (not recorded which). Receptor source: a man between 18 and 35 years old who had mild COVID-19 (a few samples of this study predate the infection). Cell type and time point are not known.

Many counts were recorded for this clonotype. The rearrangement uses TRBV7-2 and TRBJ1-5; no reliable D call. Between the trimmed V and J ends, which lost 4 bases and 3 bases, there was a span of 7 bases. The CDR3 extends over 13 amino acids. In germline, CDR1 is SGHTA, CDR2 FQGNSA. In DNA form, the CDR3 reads TGTGCCAGCAGCTGGGTCAACAATCAGCCCCAGCATTTT. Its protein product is CASSWVNNQPQHF.

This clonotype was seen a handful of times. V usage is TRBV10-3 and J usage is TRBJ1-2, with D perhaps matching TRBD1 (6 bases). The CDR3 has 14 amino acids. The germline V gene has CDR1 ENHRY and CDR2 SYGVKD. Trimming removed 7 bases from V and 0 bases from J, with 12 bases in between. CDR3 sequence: CAINRAGANYGYTF. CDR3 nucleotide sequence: TGTGCCATCAATAGGGCAGGGGCTAACTATGGCTACACCTTC.

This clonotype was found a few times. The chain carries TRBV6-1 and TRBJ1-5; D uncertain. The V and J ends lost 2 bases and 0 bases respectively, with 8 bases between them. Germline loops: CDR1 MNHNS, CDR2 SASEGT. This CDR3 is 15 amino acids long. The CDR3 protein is CASSERFYSNQPQHF. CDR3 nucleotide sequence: TGTGCCAGCAGTGAAAGGTTTTATAGCAATCAGCCCCAGCATTTT.

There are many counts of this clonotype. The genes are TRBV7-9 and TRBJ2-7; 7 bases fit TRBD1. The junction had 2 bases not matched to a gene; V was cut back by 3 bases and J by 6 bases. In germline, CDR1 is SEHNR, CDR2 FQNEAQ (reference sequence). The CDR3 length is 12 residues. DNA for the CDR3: TGTGCCAGCAGCTTCACAGGGGTCGAGCAGTACTTC. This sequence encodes CASSFTGVEQYF. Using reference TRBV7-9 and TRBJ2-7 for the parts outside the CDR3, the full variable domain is DTGVSQNPRHKITKRGQNVTFRCDPISEHNRLYWYRQTLGQGPEFLTYFQNEAQLEKSRLLSDRFSAERPKGSFSTLEIQRTEQGDSAMYLCASSFTGVEQYFGPGTRLTVT.

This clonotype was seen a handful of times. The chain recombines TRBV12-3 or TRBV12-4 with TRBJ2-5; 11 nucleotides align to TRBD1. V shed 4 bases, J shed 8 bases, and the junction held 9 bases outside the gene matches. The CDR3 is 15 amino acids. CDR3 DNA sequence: TGTGCCAGCAGTTGGACAGGGGGCAACGGAGAAACCCAGTACTTC. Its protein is CASSWTGGNGETQYF.

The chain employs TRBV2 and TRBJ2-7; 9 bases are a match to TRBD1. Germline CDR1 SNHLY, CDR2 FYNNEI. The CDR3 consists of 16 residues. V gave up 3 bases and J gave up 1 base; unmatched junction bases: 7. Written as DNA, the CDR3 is TGTGCCAGCAGTGATCTTGGGACAGGGATTTCCTACGAGCAGTACTTC. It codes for CASSDLGTGISYEQYF.

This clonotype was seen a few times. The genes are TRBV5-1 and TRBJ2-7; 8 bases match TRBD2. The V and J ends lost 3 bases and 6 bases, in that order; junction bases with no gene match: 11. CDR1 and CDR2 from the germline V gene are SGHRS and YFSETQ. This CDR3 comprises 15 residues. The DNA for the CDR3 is TGCGCCAGCAGCTCTGCTCCGGGAGGGGGAGGCGAGCAGTACTTC. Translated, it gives CASSSAPGGGGEQYF.

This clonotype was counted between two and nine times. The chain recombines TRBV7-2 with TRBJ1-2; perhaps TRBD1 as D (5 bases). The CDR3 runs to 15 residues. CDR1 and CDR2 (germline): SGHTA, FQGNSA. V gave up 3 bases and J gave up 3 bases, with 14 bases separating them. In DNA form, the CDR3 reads TGTGCCAGCAGCTTTTCACGGAGGGGAGACTATGGCTACACCTTC. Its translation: CASSFSRRGDYGYTF.

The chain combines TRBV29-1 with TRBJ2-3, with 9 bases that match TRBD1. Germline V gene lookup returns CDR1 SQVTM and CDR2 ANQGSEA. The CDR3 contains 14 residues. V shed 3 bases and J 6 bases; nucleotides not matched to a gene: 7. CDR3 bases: TGCAGCGTTGATATGGGACAGGGCCCGGATACGCAGTATTTT. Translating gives CSVDMGQGPDTQYF.

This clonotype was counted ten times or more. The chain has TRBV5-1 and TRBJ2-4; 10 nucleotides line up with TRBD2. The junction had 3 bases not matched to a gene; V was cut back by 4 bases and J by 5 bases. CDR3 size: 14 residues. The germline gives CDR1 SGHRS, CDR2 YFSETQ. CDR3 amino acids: CASSPGLAENIQYF. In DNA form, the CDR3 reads TGCGCCAGCAGCCCCGGACTAGCGGAAAACATTCAGTACTTC.

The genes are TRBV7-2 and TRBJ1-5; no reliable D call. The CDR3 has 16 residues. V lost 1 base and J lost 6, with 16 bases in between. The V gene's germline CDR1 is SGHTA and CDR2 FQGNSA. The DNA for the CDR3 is TGTGCCAGCAGCTTAGTCGCAGGCCCACCCCCTCAGCCCCAGCATTTT. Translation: CASSLVAGPPPQPQHF.

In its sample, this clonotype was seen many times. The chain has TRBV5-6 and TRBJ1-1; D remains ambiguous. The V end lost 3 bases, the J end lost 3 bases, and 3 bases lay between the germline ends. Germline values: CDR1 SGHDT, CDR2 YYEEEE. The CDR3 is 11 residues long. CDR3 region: CASSYDTEAFF. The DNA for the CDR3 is TGTGCCAGCAGCTACGACACTGAAGCTTTCTTT. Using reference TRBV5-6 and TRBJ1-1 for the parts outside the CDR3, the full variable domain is DAGVTQSPTHLIKTRGQQVTLRCSPKSGHDTVSWYQQALGQGPQFIFQYYEEEERQRGNFPDRFSGHQFPNYSSELNVNALLLGDSALYLCASSYDTEAFFGQGTRLTVV.

Here the CDR3 reads CASSPPLDTQYF. CDR3 nucleotide sequence: TGTGCCAGCTCACCACCTCTAGATACGCAGTATTTT. The chain combines TRBV18 with TRBJ2-3; D not certain. V was clipped by 0 bases and J by 5 bases, with 3 bases between them. The CDR3 has 12 amino acids. Germline CDR1 and CDR2: KGHSH and LQKENI.

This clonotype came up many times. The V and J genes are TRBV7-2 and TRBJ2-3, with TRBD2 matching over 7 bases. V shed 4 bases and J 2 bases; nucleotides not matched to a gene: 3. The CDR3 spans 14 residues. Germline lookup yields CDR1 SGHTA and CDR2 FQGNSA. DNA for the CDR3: TGTGCCAGCAGCTCCGGACTAGTCACAGATACGCAGTATTTT. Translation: CASSSGLVTDTQYF.

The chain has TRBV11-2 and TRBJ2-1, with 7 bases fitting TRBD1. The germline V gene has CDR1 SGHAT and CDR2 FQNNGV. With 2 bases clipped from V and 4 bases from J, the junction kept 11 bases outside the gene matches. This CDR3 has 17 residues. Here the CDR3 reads CASSLTPTGVPYNEQFF. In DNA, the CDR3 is TGTGCCAGCAGCTTAACCCCTACAGGGGTCCCATACAATGAGCAGTTCTTC.

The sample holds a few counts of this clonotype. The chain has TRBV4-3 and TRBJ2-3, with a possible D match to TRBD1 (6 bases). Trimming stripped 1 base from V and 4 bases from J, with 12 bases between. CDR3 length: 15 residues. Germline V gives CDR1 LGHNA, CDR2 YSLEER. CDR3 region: CASSQGAGGPDTQYF. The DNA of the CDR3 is TGCGCCAGCAGCCAAGGGGCTGGGGGCCCAGATACGCAGTATTTT.

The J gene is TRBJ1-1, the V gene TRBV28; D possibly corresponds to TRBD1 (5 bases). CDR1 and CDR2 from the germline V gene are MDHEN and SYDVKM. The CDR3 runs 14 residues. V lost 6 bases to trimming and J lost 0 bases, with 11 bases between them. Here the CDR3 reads CASSGTFMNTEAFF. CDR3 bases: TGTGCCAGCAGCGGGACGTTCATGAACACTGAAGCTTTCTTT.

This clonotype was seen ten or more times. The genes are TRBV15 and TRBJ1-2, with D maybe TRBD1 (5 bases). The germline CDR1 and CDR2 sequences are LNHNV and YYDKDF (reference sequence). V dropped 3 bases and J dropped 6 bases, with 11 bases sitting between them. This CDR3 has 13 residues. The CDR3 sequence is CATSRVAGNGYTF. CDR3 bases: TGTGCCACCAGCAGGGTGGCAGGGAATGGCTACACCTTC.

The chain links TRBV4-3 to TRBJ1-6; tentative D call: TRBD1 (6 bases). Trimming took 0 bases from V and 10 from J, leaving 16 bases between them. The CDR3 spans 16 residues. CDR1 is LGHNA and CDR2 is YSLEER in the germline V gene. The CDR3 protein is CASSQDLRAGESPLHF. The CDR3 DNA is TGCGCCAGCAGCCAAGATCTCAGGGCAGGGGAGTCACCCCTCCACTTT.

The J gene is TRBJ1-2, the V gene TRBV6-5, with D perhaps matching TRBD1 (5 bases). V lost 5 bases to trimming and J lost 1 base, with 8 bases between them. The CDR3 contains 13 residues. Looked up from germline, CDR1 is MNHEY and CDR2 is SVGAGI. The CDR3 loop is CASSPRDNYGYTF. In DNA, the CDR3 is TGTGCCAGCAGTCCCAGGGATAACTATGGCTACACCTTC.

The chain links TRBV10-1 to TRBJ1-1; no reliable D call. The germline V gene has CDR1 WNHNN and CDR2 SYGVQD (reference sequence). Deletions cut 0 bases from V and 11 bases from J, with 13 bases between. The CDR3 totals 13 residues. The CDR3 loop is CASSESRGPGAFF. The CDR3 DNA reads TGCGCCAGCAGTGAGTCGAGAGGGCCGGGGGCTTTCTTT.

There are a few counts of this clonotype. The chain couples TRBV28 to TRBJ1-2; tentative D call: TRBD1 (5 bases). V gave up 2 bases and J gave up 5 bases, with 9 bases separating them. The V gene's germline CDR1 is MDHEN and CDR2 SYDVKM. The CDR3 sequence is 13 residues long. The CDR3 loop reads CASSLRWGYGYTF. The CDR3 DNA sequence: TGTGCCAGCAGTTTACGGTGGGGGTATGGCTACACCTTC.

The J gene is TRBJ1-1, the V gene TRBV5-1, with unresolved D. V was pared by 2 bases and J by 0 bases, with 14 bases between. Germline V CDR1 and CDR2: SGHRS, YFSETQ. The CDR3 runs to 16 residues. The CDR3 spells CASSFHPGSVNTEAFF. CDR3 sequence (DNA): TGCGCCAGCAGCTTTCACCCGGGCTCAGTGAACACTGAAGCTTTCTTT.

The CDR3 reads CSARDPGGPGETQYF. Written as DNA, the CDR3 is TGCAGTGCTAGAGATCCCGGGGGGCCCGGAGAGACCCAGTACTTC. The V call is TRBV20-1, the J call TRBJ2-5; a weak D match, TRBD2 (7 bases). CDR3 length: 15 amino acids. In germline, CDR1 is DFQATT, CDR2 SNEGSKA (reference sequence). V was clipped by 0 bases and J by 4 bases, with 15 bases between them.

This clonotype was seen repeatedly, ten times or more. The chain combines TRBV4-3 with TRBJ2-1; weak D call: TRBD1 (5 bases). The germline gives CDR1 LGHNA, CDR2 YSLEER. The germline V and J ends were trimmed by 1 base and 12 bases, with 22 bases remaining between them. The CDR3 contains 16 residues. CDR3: CASSQGGRAYPGAQFF. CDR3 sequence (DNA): TGCGCCAGCAGCCAAGGAGGCAGGGCCTACCCAGGAGCGCAGTTCTTC.

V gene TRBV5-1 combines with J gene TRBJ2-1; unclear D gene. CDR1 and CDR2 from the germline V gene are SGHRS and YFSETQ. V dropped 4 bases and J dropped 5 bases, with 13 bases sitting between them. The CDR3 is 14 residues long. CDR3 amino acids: CASSQVTADNEQFF. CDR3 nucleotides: TGCGCCAGCAGCCAAGTGACCGCAGACAATGAGCAGTTCTTC.

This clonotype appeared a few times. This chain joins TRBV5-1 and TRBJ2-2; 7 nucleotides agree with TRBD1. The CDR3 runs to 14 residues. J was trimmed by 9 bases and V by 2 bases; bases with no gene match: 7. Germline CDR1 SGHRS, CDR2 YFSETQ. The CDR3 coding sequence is TGCGCCAGCAGCTTTAATCAGGGGGACCGGGAGCTGTTTTTT. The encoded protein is CASSFNQGDRELFF.

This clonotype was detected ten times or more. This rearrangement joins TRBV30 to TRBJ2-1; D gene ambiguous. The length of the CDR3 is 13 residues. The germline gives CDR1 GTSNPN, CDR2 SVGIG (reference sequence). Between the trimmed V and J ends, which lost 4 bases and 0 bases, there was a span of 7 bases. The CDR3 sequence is CAWNGGSYNEQFF. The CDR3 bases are TGTGCCTGGAATGGTGGCTCCTACAATGAGCAGTTCTTC.

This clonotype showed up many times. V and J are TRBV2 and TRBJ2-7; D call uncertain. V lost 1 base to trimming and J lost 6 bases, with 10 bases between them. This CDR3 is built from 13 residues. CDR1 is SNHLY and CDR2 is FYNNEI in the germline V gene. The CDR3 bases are TGTGCCAGCAGTGAAGTGTTCTTTCCCGAGCAGTACGTC. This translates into CASSEVFFPEQYV.

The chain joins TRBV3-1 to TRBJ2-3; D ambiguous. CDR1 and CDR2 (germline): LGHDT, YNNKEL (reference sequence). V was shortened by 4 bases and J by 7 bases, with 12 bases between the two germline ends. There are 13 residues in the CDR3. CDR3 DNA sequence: TGTGCCAGCAGCCCGAAGCTGTCCCATACGCAGTATTTT. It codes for CASSPKLSHTQYF.